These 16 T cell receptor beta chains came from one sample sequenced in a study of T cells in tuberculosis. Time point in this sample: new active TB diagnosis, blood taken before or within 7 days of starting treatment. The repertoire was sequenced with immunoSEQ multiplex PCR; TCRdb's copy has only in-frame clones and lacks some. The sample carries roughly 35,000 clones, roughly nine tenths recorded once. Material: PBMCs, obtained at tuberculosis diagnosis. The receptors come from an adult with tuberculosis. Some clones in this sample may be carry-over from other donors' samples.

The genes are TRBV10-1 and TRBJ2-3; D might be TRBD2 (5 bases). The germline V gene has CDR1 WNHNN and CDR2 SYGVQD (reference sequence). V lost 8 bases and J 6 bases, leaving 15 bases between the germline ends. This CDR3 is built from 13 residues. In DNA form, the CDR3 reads TGCGCCAGCGCCCCCACGGGGTTGGATACGCAGTATTTT. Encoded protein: CASAPTGLDTQYF.

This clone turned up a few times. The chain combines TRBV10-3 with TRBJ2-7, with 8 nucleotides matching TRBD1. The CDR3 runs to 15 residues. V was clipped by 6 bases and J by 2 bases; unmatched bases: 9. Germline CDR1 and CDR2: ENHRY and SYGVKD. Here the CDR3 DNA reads TGTGCCATCAGCTTGGACAGGGAAAGAGCCTACGAGCAGTACTTC. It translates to CAISLDRERAYEQYF.

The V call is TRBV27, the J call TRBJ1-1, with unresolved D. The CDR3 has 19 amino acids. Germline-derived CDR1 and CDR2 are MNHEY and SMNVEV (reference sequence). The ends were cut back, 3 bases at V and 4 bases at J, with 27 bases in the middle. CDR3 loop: CASSFRGPRGDRLGTEAFF. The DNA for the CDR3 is TGTGCCAGCAGTTTCCGCGGGCCCCGAGGAGATCGCTTGGGCACTGAAGCTTTCTTT.

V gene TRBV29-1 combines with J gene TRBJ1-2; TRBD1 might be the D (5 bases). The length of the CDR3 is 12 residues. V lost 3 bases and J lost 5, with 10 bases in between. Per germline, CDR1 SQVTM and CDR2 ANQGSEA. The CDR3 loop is CSVDRGSYGYTF. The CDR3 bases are TGCAGCGTTGATCGGGGGTCTTATGGCTACACCTTC. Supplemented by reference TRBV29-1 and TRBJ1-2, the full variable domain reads SAVISQKPSRDICQRGTSLTIQCQVDSQVTMMFWYRQQPGQSLTLIATANQGSEATYESGFVIDKFPISRPNLTFSTLTVSNMSPEDSSIYLCSVDRGSYGYTFGSGTRLTVV.

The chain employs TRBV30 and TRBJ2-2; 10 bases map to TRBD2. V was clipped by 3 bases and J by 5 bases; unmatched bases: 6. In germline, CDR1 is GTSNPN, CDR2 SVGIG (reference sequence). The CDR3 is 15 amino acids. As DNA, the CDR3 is TGTGCCTGGAGGGTTAGCGGGGGGTGGACCGGGGAGCTGTTTTTT. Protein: CAWRVSGGWTGELFF.

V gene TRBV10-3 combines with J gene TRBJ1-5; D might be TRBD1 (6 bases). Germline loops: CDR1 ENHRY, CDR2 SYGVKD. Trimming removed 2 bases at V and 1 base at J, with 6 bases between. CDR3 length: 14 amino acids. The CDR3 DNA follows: TGTGCCATCAGTGAGAGGGGGAGCAATCAGCCCCAGCATTTT. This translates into CAISERGSNQPQHF.

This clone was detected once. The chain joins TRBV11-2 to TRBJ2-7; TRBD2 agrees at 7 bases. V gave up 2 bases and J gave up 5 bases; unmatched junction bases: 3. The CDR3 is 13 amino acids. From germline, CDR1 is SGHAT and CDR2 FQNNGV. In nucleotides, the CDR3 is TGTGCCAGCAGCTTAATGGGAGGGGACGAGCAGTACTTC. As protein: CASSLMGGDEQYF.

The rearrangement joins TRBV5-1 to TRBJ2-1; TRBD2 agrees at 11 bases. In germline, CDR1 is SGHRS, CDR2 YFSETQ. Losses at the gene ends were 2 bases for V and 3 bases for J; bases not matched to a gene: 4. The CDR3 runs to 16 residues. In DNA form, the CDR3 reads TGCGCCAGCAGCTTTTCGACTAGCGGGGACTACAATGAGCAGTTCTTC. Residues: CASSFSTSGDYNEQFF.

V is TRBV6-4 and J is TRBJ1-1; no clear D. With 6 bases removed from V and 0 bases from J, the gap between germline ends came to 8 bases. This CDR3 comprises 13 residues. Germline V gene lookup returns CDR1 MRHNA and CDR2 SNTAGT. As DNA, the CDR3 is TGTGCCAGCAGGAGAACAGTGAACACTGAAGCTTTCTTT. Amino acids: CASRRTVNTEAFF.

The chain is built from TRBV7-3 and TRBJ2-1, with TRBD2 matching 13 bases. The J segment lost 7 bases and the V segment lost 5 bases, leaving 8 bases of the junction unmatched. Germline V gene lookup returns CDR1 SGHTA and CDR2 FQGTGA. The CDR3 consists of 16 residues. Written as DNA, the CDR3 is TGTGCCAGCAGCCCCCCCGGACTAGCGGGGGCAAATGAGCAGTTCTTC. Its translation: CASSPPGLAGANEQFF. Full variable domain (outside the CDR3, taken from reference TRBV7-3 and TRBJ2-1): GAGVSQTPSNKVTEKGKYVELRCDPISGHTALYWYRQSLGQGPEFLIYFQGTGAADDSGLPNDRFFAVRPEGSVSTLKIQRTERGDSAVYLCASSPPGLAGANEQFFGPGTRLTVL.

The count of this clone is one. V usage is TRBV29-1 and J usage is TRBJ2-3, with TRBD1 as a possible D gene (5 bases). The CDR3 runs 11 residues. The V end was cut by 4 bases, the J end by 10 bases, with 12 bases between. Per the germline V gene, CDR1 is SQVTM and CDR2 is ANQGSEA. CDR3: CSVVGEGAQYF. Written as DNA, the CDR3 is TGCAGCGTTGTGGGTGAAGGGGCGCAGTATTTT.

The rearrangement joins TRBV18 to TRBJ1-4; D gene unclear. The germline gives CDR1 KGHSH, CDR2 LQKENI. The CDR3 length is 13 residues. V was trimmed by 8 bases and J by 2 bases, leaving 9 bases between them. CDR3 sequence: CASGLNTNEKLFF. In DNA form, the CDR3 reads TGTGCCAGCGGGCTTAATACTAATGAAAAACTGTTTTTT.

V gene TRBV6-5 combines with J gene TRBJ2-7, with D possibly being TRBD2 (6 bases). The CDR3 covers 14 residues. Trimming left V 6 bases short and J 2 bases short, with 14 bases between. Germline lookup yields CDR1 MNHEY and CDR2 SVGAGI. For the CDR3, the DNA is TGTGCCAGCAGAAGGGAGGATCTCCCCTACGAGCAGTACTTC. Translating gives CASRREDLPYEQYF.

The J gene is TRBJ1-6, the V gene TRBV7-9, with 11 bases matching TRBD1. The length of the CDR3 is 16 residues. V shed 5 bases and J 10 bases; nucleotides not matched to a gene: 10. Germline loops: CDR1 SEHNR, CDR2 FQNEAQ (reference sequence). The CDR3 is CASSTLRTGGWSPLHF. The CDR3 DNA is TGTGCCAGCAGCACGCTCCGGACAGGGGGCTGGTCACCCCTCCACTTT.

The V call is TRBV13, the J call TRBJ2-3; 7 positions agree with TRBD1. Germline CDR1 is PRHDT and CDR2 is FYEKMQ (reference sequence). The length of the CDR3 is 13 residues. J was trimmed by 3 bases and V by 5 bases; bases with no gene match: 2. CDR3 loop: CASSMDRTDTQYF. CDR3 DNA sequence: TGTGCCAGCAGCATGGACAGGACAGATACGCAGTATTTT.

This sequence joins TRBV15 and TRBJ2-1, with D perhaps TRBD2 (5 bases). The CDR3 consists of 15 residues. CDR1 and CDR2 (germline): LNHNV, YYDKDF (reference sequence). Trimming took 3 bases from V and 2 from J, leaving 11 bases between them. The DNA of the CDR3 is TGTGCCACCAGCAGTATGAGGGCTGCCTACAATGAGCAGTTCTTC. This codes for CATSSMRAAYNEQFF.